This record concerns one T cell receptor beta chain sequence. Donors of Cohort 3 who recovered were those that had two negative PCRs, clearance, or symptom resolution. Sequenced by immunoSEQ multiplex PCR; TCRdb stores in-frame clones only, minus some. Of a few hundred thousand clones in the sample, 80% to 90% are singletons; the top ten hold 1.5% to 2%. This sample was taken from a study of blood T cell repertoires in COVID-19. Per the germline V gene, CDR1 is MDHEN and CDR2 is SYDVKM. This CDR3 contains 11 residues. Trimming removed 9 bases from V and 5 bases from J, with 10 bases in between. The TCR sequence derives from a woman aged 50 to 65 who had recovered from COVID-19. Sequenced material: PBMCs or T cells enriched from blood (not recorded which). The chain is built from TRBV28 and TRBJ1-1, with D possibly matching TRBD1 (5 bases). The DNA for the CDR3 is TGTGCCAGTCGGGGGTATACTGAAGCTTTCTTT. Protein product: CASRGYTEAFF.